Listed below are T cell receptor beta chains from one sample, sequenced in a study of cytomegalovirus exposure and HLA in healthy donors. Method: immunoSEQ multiplex PCR; TCRdb's copy keeps in-frame clones and lacks some. The sample contains more than 75,000 clones, roughly 93% of which appear only once. The sample was PBMCs. The receptor set was obtained from a man younger than 30 in good health and CMV-seronegative. Both conserved end residues are part of each CDR3. A D gene is named only where the DNA matches it firmly. Only part of the rows carry a size: once, few, many, or a class if the clone is expanded.

>TRBV5-1|NA|NA|TRBJ1-3
CASSLTVSSGNTIYF
TGCGCCAGCAGCTTGACGGTTAGCTCTGGAAACACCATATATTTT
>TRBV25-1|NA|TRBD1|TRBJ1-1
CASTDRVNTEAFF
TGTGCCAGCACGGACAGGGTAAACACTGAAGCTTTCTTT
>TRBV28|NA|NA|TRBJ2-1
CASSLSQEAYNEQFF
TGTGCCAGCAGTTTATCGCAGGAAGCATACAATGAGCAGTTCTTC
>TRBV5-1|few|TRBD1|TRBJ2-7
CASGAAGTAAYEQYF
TGCGCCAGCGGCGCTGCTGGGACAGCGGCTTACGAGCAGTACTTC
>TRBV2|NA|NA|TRBJ2-2
CASRSLTNTGELFF
TGTGCCAGCAGAAGCCTTACGAACACCGGGGAGCTGTTTTTT
>TRBV5-1|once|NA|TRBJ1-1
CASSLVGGRETEAFF
TGCGCCAGCAGCTTGGTGGGGGGGCGCGAGACTGAAGCTTTCTTT
>TRBV2|NA|NA|TRBJ1-1
CASSGGRNTEAFF
TGTGCCAGCAGTGGGGGCAGAAACACTGAAGCTTTCTTT
>TRBV11-3|NA|NA|TRBJ2-5
CASSPTGIGQETQYF
TGTGCCAGCAGCCCAACAGGGATTGGTCAAGAGACCCAGTACTTC
>TRBV7-8|NA|NA|TRBJ2-3
CASSLRRDTADTQYF
TGTGCCAGCAGCTTGAGGCGGGATACCGCGGATACGCAGTATTTT
>TRBV15|NA|TRBD1|TRBJ1-5
CATSPQGAGNQPQHF
TGTGCCACCAGCCCACAGGGGGCAGGCAATCAGCCCCAGCATTTT
>TRBV5-1|NA|NA|TRBJ2-7
CASSDGQDPYEQYF
TGCGCCAGCAGCGACGGACAAGACCCTTACGAGCAGTACTTC
>TRBV2|NA|NA|TRBJ2-7
CASRLYEQYF
TGTGCCAGCAGGCTATACGAGCAGTACTTC
>TRBV30|NA|NA|TRBJ1-5
CAWSGPFDSNQPQHF
TGTGCCTGGAGTGGGCCTTTCGATAGCAATCAGCCCCAGCATTTT
>TRBV15|NA|NA|TRBJ1-2
CATSSRGGDYGYTF
TGTGCCACCAGCAGTAGAGGGGGGGACTATGGCTACACCTTC
>TRBV7-2|NA|NA|TRBJ2-1
CASSLGLAYRDEQFF
TGTGCCAGCAGCTTAGGTCTAGCTTATAGGGATGAGCAGTTCTTC
>TRBV5-1|few|NA|TRBJ1-5
CASSLAVGGQPQHF
TGCGCCAGCAGCTTGGCCGTGGGAGGTCAGCCCCAGCATTTT
>TRBV10-1|NA|NA|TRBJ1-1
CASSEWPSGTEAFF
TGCGCCAGCAGTGAGTGGCCATCGGGGACTGAAGCTTTCTTT
>TRBV28|NA|NA|TRBJ2-7
CASSLDFHEQYF
TGTGCCAGCAGTTTGGACTTTCACGAGCAGTACTTC
>TRBV15|NA|TRBD1|TRBJ2-7
CATSRGTGGRYEQYF
TGTGCCACCAGCAGGGGGACAGGGGGTAGGTACGAGCAGTACTTC
>TRBV18|NA|NA|TRBJ2-3
CASSPPYSPTDTQYF
TGTGCCAGCTCACCACCCTACAGTCCCACAGATACGCAGTATTTT
>TRBV7-2|NA|NA|TRBJ2-5
CASSLIDYRVQETQYF
TGTGCCAGCAGCTTAATAGACTACCGAGTACAAGAGACCCAGTACTTC
>TRBV11-2|NA|NA|TRBJ1-5
CASSLGDISNQPQHF
TGTGCCAGCAGCTTAGGAGATATTAGCAATCAGCCCCAGCATTTT
>TRBV6-6|NA|TRBD1|TRBJ2-5
CASSPGTGASETQYF
TGTGCCAGCAGCCCTGGGACAGGGGCTTCAGAGACCCAGTACTTC
>TRBV7-8|NA|NA|TRBJ1-5
CASSLGRWDYRDQPQHF
TGTGCCAGCAGCTTAGGCAGGTGGGACTATCGGGATCAGCCCCAGCATTTT
>TRBV6-5|NA|TRBD1|TRBJ2-5
CASSSGQGVWETQYF
TGTGCCAGCAGTTCTGGACAGGGGGTTTGGGAGACCCAGTACTTC
>TRBV11-2|once|NA|TRBJ2-7
CASSSLRDTSWEQYF
TGTGCCAGCAGCTCCCTACGGGACACCTCCTGGGAGCAGTACTTC
>TRBV7-9|NA|NA|TRBJ2-1
CASTPGQVNTYNEQFF
TGTGCCAGCACTCCCGGCCAGGTAAACACCTACAATGAGCAGTTCTTC
>TRBV10-3|NA|TRBD1|TRBJ2-2
CAISLTGPRAGELFF
TGTGCCATCAGCCTGACAGGGCCCCGCGCCGGGGAGCTGTTTTTT
>TRBV7-9|NA|NA|TRBJ1-2
CASSLARTVSGYTF
TGTGCCAGCAGCTTAGCGAGGACAGTAAGTGGCTACACCTTC
>TRBV7-8|few|NA|TRBJ1-1
CASSLFMRGGNTEAFF
TGTGCCAGCAGCTTATTTATGAGGGGAGGGAACACTGAAGCTTTCTTT
>TRBV5-4|NA|TRBD2|TRBJ2-7
CASSLVRGGRLSGNREQYF
TGTGCCAGCAGCTTGGTGCGGGGAGGGAGGCTCAGCGGGAATCGGGAGCAGTACTTC
>TRBV4-1|NA|TRBD1|TRBJ2-3
CASSQDRGQHQSTDTQYF
TGCGCCAGCAGCCAAGATAGGGGACAGCACCAATCCACAGATACGCAGTATTTT
>TRBV5-1|NA|TRBD2|TRBJ2-7
CASSLVSGTSARAYEQYF
TGCGCCAGCAGCTTGGTAAGCGGGACTAGCGCCCGTGCCTACGAGCAGTACTTC
>TRBV7-9|NA|NA|TRBJ1-2
CASSFIAGRSSDYGYTF
TGTGCCAGCAGCTTTATAGCGGGCAGGTCGTCGGACTATGGCTACACCTTC
>TRBV7-8|NA|NA|TRBJ1-2
CASGFIGSGEGYTF
TGTGCCAGCGGCTTTATAGGTTCCGGAGAAGGCTACACCTTC
>TRBV4-1|NA|NA|TRBJ2-5
CASSQTFLETQYF
TGCGCCAGCAGCCAAACATTCCTCGAGACCCAGTACTTC
>TRBV5-4|NA|NA|TRBJ2-1
CASSLPRDEQFF
TGTGCCAGCAGCTTGCCCCGGGATGAGCAGTTCTTC
>TRBV14|NA|NA|TRBJ1-1
CASSPLPGVSGTEAFF
TGTGCCAGCAGCCCCCTTCCAGGGGTATCAGGCACTGAAGCTTTCTTT
>TRBV25-1|once|TRBD1|TRBJ2-4
CASSEMGGRGYIQYF
TGTGCCAGCAGTGAGATGGGTGGCAGGGGGTACATTCAGTACTTC
>TRBV7-2|once|TRBD1|TRBJ2-5
CASRPLRGRETQYF
TGTGCCAGCAGACCCCTTAGGGGGCGAGAGACCCAGTACTTC
>TRBV7-8|NA|NA|TRBJ1-1
CASSLGRARGWTEAFF
TGTGCCAGCAGCTTAGGACGGGCCCGGGGGTGGACTGAAGCTTTCTTT
>TRBV18|NA|TRBD1|TRBJ1-1
CASSPRRQGSYTEAFF
TGTGCCAGCTCCCCGCGTCGACAGGGTAGCTACACTGAAGCTTTCTTT
>TRBV18|NA|NA|TRBJ1-1
CASSRTAETDEAFF
TGTGCCAGCTCACGGACAGCCGAAACGGATGAAGCTTTCTTT
>TRBV5-1|NA|TRBD1|TRBJ2-2
CASSRTGGTGELFF
TGCGCCAGCAGCCGGACAGGGGGCACCGGGGAGCTGTTTTTT
>TRBV12-5|NA|NA|TRBJ1-4
CASGFQASTNEKLFF
TGTGCTAGTGGTTTTCAAGCCTCGACTAATGAAAAACTGTTTTTT
>TRBV7-2|NA|NA|TRBJ1-1
CASSLQTGSTEAFF
TGTGCCAGCAGCTTACAAACAGGGTCCACTGAAGCTTTCTTT
>TRBV7-3|NA|NA|TRBJ1-1
CASSLRSGNEAFF
TGTGCCAGCAGCTTACGGTCAGGGAATGAAGCTTTCTTT
>TRBV7-6|NA|NA|TRBJ2-2
CASSKSTGATGELFF
TGTGCCAGCAGCAAGTCTACGGGAGCCACCGGGGAGCTGTTTTTT
>TRBV7-9|NA|NA|TRBJ2-4
CASSAWTVAKNIQYF
TGTGCCAGCAGCGCATGGACAGTAGCCAAAAACATTCAGTACTTC
>TRBV5-4|NA|NA|TRBJ1-1
CASSSPGDNTEAFF
TGTGCCAGCAGCTCGCCGGGAGACAACACTGAAGCTTTCTTT
>TRBV18|NA|TRBD1|TRBJ2-5
CASSPKTGGRLRPNQETQYF
TGTGCCAGCTCACCGAAGACAGGGGGGAGATTACGTCCCAACCAAGAGACCCAGTACTTC
>TRBV18|once|TRBD1|TRBJ1-1
CASSPPTGAIPDTEAFF
TGTGCCAGCTCACCACCGACAGGGGCTATCCCCGACACTGAAGCTTTCTTT
>TRBV5-1|few|NA|TRBJ1-2
CASSLGGYGYTF
TGCGCCAGCAGCTTGGGAGGGTATGGCTACACCTTC
>TRBV11-2|NA|TRBD2|TRBJ2-7
CASSSGRGSTYEQYF
TGTGCCAGCAGCTCGGGGCGGGGGTCCACCTACGAGCAGTACTTC
>TRBV15|NA|NA|TRBJ2-7
CATSRGDFDYEQYF
TGTGCCACCAGCAGGGGGGACTTCGACTACGAGCAGTACTTC